The 29 T cell receptor beta chains below were found in one sample sequenced in a study of blood T cell repertoires in COVID-19. Sequencing used immunoSEQ multiplex PCR; TCRdb keeps in-frame clones, though not all of them. The sample yields 75,000 to 100,000 clones, roughly 90% seen once. Sample: peripheral blood. The receptors come from an elderly man with acute or convalescent COVID-19.

The genes are TRBV5-4 and TRBJ1-1, with a weak D call TRBD1 (5 bases). Germline lookup yields CDR1 SGHNT and CDR2 YYREEE (reference sequence). The CDR3 is 13 residues long. V lost 0 bases to trimming and J lost 6 bases, with 9 bases between them. CDR3 sequence: CASSLAQGAEAFF. The CDR3 nucleotides are TGTGCCAGCAGCTTGGCGCAGGGCGCTGAAGCTTTCTTT.

This clone has only one observation. J is TRBJ2-5 and V is TRBV5-1, with TRBD1 matching 7 bases. This CDR3 has 14 amino acids. Germline V gene lookup returns CDR1 SGHRS and CDR2 YFSETQ. The trim removed 4 bases at V and 1 base at J, leaving 4 bases unmatched. The CDR3 nucleotides read TGCGCCAGCAGCCGACAGGGAATCCAAGAGACCCAGTACTTC. It yields the protein CASSRQGIQETQYF.

The chain recombines TRBV12-3 or TRBV12-4 with TRBJ1-3; D is possibly TRBD1 (6 bases). The CDR3 consists of 13 residues. Trimming cost V 8 bases and J 0 bases, with 8 bases left between them. Here the CDR3 reads CASRDNSGNTIYF. As DNA, the CDR3 is TGTGCCAGCCGGGACAACTCTGGAAACACCATATATTTT.

This chain links TRBV11-1 with TRBJ2-3; 8 bases map to TRBD2. Germline CDR1 reads SGHAT; CDR2 reads FQDESV (reference sequence). J gave up 0 bases and V 1 base, and 3 bases lay outside the gene matches. The CDR3 contains 16 residues. CDR3 amino acids: CASSLGIAGSTDTQYF. The CDR3 bases are TGTGCCAGCAGCTTAGGTATAGCGGGAAGCACAGATACGCAGTATTTT.

This clone has just a few counts. The chain is built from TRBV30 and TRBJ2-7; TRBD1 aligns across 9 bases. Unmatched junction bases numbered 9, after V lost 2 bases and J lost 4 bases. This CDR3 has 15 residues. The germline V gene encodes CDR1 GTSNPN and CDR2 SVGIG (reference sequence). CDR3 sequence: CAWSHPGQGRYEQYF. CDR3 DNA: TGTGCCTGGAGTCATCCGGGACAGGGAAGGTACGAGCAGTACTTC.

The rearrangement uses TRBV6-6 and TRBJ2-3; D is unclear. V lost 5 bases, J lost 0 bases, and 6 bases lay in between. Per the germline V gene, CDR1 is MNHNY and CDR2 is SVGAGI (reference sequence). The CDR3 consists of 13 residues. CDR3 DNA: TGTGCCAGCAGTCACCGGAGCACAGATACGCAGTATTTT. Protein sequence: CASSHRSTDTQYF.

V and J are TRBV3-1 (or the pseudogene TRBV3-2) and TRBJ2-1, with TRBD2 identical over 15 bases. The trim removed 4 bases at V and 1 base at J, leaving 8 bases unmatched. CDR3 length: 19 residues. Looked up from germline, CDR1 is LGHDT and CDR2 is YNNKEL (reference sequence). In nucleotides, the CDR3 is TGTGCCAGCAGCCTCCGGACTAGCGGGGGGGTTGTGTCCTACAATGAGCAGTTCTTC. It specifies CASSLRTSGGVVSYNEQFF.

The chain has TRBV10-3 and TRBJ2-3, with D uncertain. V dropped 2 bases and J dropped 3 bases, with 9 bases sitting between them. CDR3 length: 14 residues. Germline-derived CDR1 and CDR2 are ENHRY and SYGVKD. As DNA, the CDR3 is TGTGCCATCAGTGAGCGTGATAGTACAGATACGCAGTATTTT. Its translation: CAISERDSTDTQYF.

The CDR3 loop is CASSPGSVETQYF. In DNA form, the CDR3 reads TGTGCCAGTAGTCCAGGGTCGGTAGAGACCCAGTACTTC. The chain carries TRBV19 and TRBJ2-5, with D maybe TRBD1 (5 bases). The CDR3 loop spans 13 amino acids. Per germline, CDR1 LNHDA and CDR2 SQIVND (reference sequence). V was shortened by 5 bases and J by 4 bases, with 11 bases between the two germline ends.

The chain carries TRBV6-5 and TRBJ2-7; no firm D call. The CDR3 runs to 13 residues. Per the germline V gene, CDR1 is MNHEY and CDR2 is SVGAGI. Trimming removed 6 bases at V and 0 bases at J, with 9 bases between. The CDR3 DNA is TGTGCCAGCAGCCGGAGCCCCTCCTACGAGCAGTACTTC. It yields the protein CASSRSPSYEQYF.

The chain uses TRBV29-1 and TRBJ2-5; TRBD2 might be the D (6 bases). This CDR3 has 13 amino acids. The V gene lost 4 bases and the J gene lost 0 bases, with 9 bases spanning the gap. CDR1 is SQVTM, CDR2 ANQGSEA, per germline. CDR3 protein: CSVASADQETQYF. CDR3 coding DNA: TGCAGCGTTGCTAGCGCCGACCAAGAGACCCAGTACTTC.

The chain joins TRBV5-4 to TRBJ2-3, with TRBD2 matching 7 bases. The ends lost 2 bases at V and 0 bases at J; junction bases unmatched: 3. The CDR3 runs 15 residues. Per the germline V gene, CDR1 is SGHNT and CDR2 is YYREEE (reference sequence). The CDR3 sequence is CASSFGGSSTDTQYF. The DNA of the CDR3 is TGTGCCAGCAGCTTCGGGGGGTCTAGCACAGATACGCAGTATTTT. Filled out from reference TRBV5-4 and TRBJ2-3, the complete variable domain reads ETGVTQSPTHLIKTRGQQVTLRCSSQSGHNTVSWYQQALGQGPQFIFQYYREEENGRGNFPPRFSGLQFPNYSSELNVNALELDDSALYLCASSFGGSSTDTQYFGPGTRLTVL.

The chain couples TRBV6-2 or TRBV6-3 to TRBJ2-2; 7 bases match TRBD2. The CDR3 sequence is 15 residues long. The junction had 7 bases not matched to a gene; V was cut back by 5 bases and J by 4 bases. Germline CDR1 MNHEY, CDR2 SVGEGT. The chain's CDR3 is CASSPGLDLTGELFF. The CDR3 DNA is TGTGCCAGCAGTCCCGGACTAGATCTCACCGGGGAGCTGTTTTTT.

V gene TRBV7-2 combines with J gene TRBJ1-5; 8 nucleotides match TRBD1. In germline, CDR1 is SGHTA, CDR2 FQGNSA. This CDR3 has 15 residues. The ends lost 7 bases at V and 4 bases at J; junction bases unmatched: 9. The DNA of the CDR3 is TGTGCCAGCAAGAGTACAGGGGGATGGAATCAGCCCCAGCATTTT. This translates into CASKSTGGWNQPQHF.

V and J are TRBV19 and TRBJ2-1, with 7 bases identical to TRBD1. V shed 5 bases and J 4 bases; nucleotides not matched to a gene: 8. Germline CDR1 and CDR2: LNHDA and SQIVND (reference sequence). The CDR3 length is 15 residues. CDR3 sequence (DNA): TGTGCCAGTAGTGCGCGTGGGACAGTATACAATGAGCAGTTCTTC. Translating gives CASSARGTVYNEQFF.

This chain uses TRBV27 with TRBJ1-2; TRBD1 might be the D (5 bases). Trimming pared 3 bases from V and 7 bases from J, leaving 12 bases between. CDR1 MNHEY and CDR2 SMNVEV come from the germline V gene (reference sequence). This CDR3 has 13 residues. CDR3 sequence (DNA): TGTGCCAGCAGTTTTCTCGGGGGGGGTGGCTACACCTTC. Translation gives CASSFLGGGGYTF.

This rearrangement joins TRBV19 to TRBJ2-2; 13 positions agree with TRBD2. Germline assignment: CDR1 LNHDA and CDR2 SQIVND (reference sequence). After removal of 4 bases from V and 4 bases from J, the junction contained 9 bases not matched to a gene. The CDR3 runs to 18 residues. The chain's CDR3 is CASSTGLAGVGVTGELFF. The CDR3, as DNA: TGTGCCAGTAGTACCGGACTAGCGGGAGTAGGGGTCACCGGGGAGCTGTTTTTT.

The gene calls are TRBV19 and TRBJ1-4; 7 positions match TRBD1. V shed 1 base and J 11 bases; nucleotides not matched to a gene: 7. CDR3 length: 14 residues. From germline, CDR1 is LNHDA and CDR2 SQIVND (reference sequence). Here the CDR3 reads CASSIGTQGRKLFF. The DNA for the CDR3 is TGTGCCAGTAGTATAGGGACACAGGGGCGGAAACTGTTTTTT.

The chain combines TRBV7-2 with TRBJ2-7; D ambiguous. The V end lost 0 bases, the J end lost 0 bases, and 9 bases lay between the germline ends. The CDR3 totals 15 residues. Germline values: CDR1 SGHTA, CDR2 FQGNSA. For the CDR3, the DNA is TGTGCCAGCAGCTTAGCGGTTGCGGTCTCCTACGAGCAGTACTTC. Its protein is CASSLAVAVSYEQYF.

This sequence joins TRBV7-3 and TRBJ2-5, with D possibly being TRBD2 (5 bases). The germline CDR1 and CDR2 sequences are SGHTA and FQGTGA. The CDR3 covers 14 residues. The germline V and J ends were trimmed by 2 bases and 1 base, with 8 bases remaining between them. The CDR3 nucleotides read TGTGCCAGCAGCTTAGGAGCGGCCCAAGAGACCCAGTACTTC. It codes for CASSLGAAQETQYF. Filled out from reference TRBV7-3 and TRBJ2-5, the complete variable domain reads GAGVSQTPSNKVTEKGKYVELRCDPISGHTALYWYRQSLGQGPEFLIYFQGTGAADDSGLPNDRFFAVRPEGSVSTLKIQRTERGDSAVYLCASSLGAAQETQYFGPGTRLLVL.

This chain joins TRBV6-1 and TRBJ2-1; D might be TRBD2 (6 bases). The CDR3 covers 16 residues. Germline V gene data show CDR1 as MNHNS and CDR2 as SASEGT. The V and J ends lost 1 base and 3 bases respectively, with 13 bases between them. The CDR3 sequence is CASSEGSSAFYNEQFF. The CDR3 region has the DNA TGTGCCAGCAGTGAAGGGTCTAGCGCGTTCTACAATGAGCAGTTCTTC.

The V and J genes are TRBV5-4 and TRBJ1-2; 10 bases are a match to TRBD1. V trimming: 0 bases; J trimming: 8 bases; junction bases outside the gene matches: 4. Germline V CDR1 and CDR2: SGHNT, YYREEE (reference sequence). The CDR3 extends over 14 amino acids. The DNA for the CDR3 is TGTGCCAGCAGCTTGGGACAGGGGGCTGGGGGCTACACCTTC. This encodes CASSLGQGAGGYTF.

This chain links TRBV5-6 with TRBJ2-1; 13 bases match TRBD2. With 3 bases clipped from V and 0 bases from J, the junction kept 3 bases outside the gene matches. In germline, CDR1 is SGHDT, CDR2 YYEEEE. CDR3 length equals 17 residues. CDR3: CASSWGLAGSSYNEQFF. The CDR3 DNA reads as TGTGCCAGCAGCTGGGGACTAGCGGGGAGCTCCTACAATGAGCAGTTCTTC.

This clone was recorded once. The V gene is TRBV24-1, the J gene TRBJ2-3; perhaps TRBD2 as D (6 bases). Germline CDR1 is KGHDR and CDR2 is SFDVKD. The CDR3 contains 15 residues. V was trimmed by 4 bases and J by 5 bases, leaving 15 bases between them. The CDR3 sequence: CATSDTRRAGDTQYF. The DNA of the CDR3 is TGTGCCACCAGTGACACCCGGAGGGCTGGAGATACGCAGTATTTT.

The genes are TRBV30 and TRBJ2-4; TRBD1 aligns across 8 bases. Unmatched junction bases numbered 4, after V lost 4 bases and J lost 8 bases. The CDR3 has 12 residues. The V gene's germline CDR1 is GTSNPN and CDR2 SVGIG (reference sequence). The CDR3 DNA follows: TGTGCCTGGACAGGGGGCTCGGACATTCAGTACTTC. This translates into CAWTGGSDIQYF. The full variable domain, its missing parts supplied by reference TRBV30 and TRBJ2-4, is SQTIHQWPATLVQPVGSPLSLECTVEGTSNPNLYWYRQAAGRGLQLLFYSVGIGQISSEVPQNLSASRPQDRQFILSSKKLLLSDSGFYLCAWTGGSDIQYFGAGTRLSVL.

CDR3 sequence: CASSYEGRGTYNSPLHF. As DNA, the CDR3 is TGTGCCAGCAGCTACGAAGGAAGGGGAACCTATAATTCACCCCTCCACTTT. The chain employs TRBV28 and TRBJ1-6, with D possibly TRBD1 on 5 matching bases. The CDR3 contains 17 residues. Germline V gene sequence: CDR1 MDHEN, CDR2 SYDVKM. V dropped 6 bases and J dropped 2 bases, with 17 bases sitting between them.

The chain is built from TRBV5-8 and TRBJ1-6; the D is unclear. This CDR3 comprises 13 residues. Germline V gene sequence: CDR1 SGHTS, CDR2 YDEGEE. Trimming cost V 5 bases and J 7 bases, with 10 bases left between them. The CDR3 DNA follows: TGTGCCAGCAGGGTGGACTTAAATTCACCCCTCCACTTT. Its translation is CASRVDLNSPLHF.

V is TRBV5-4 and J is TRBJ2-1; 11 nucleotides agree with TRBD2. CDR3 length: 16 residues. The germline V gene encodes CDR1 SGHNT and CDR2 YYREEE (reference sequence). V was clipped by 6 bases and J by 0 bases; unmatched bases: 5. This CDR3 reads CASTPGLAVSYNEQFF. As DNA, the CDR3 is TGTGCCAGCACCCCGGGACTAGCGGTCTCCTACAATGAGCAGTTCTTC.

V usage is TRBV10-1 and J usage is TRBJ1-5; D possibly corresponds to TRBD1 (6 bases). Looked up from germline, CDR1 is WNHNN and CDR2 is SYGVQD (reference sequence). V lost 1 base and J lost 0, with 10 bases in between. This CDR3 has 16 amino acids. This chain's CDR3 is CASSEWTEYSNQPQHF. CDR3 nucleotides: TGCGCCAGCAGTGAGTGGACAGAGTATAGCAATCAGCCCCAGCATTTT.